This T cell receptor (beta chain) originates from a study of tumor-infiltrating lymphocytes in primary liver carcinoma (dated by TCRdb to about 2017). With respect to the entire study: Hepatocellular carcinoma (four) or combined HCC and intrahepatic cholangiocarcinoma (one) was present in the five patients, who were three men and two women aged 30 to 69 years. Tumors of the five patients were stage T1-T3 N0M0 with maximum diameters of roughly 4 to 11 cm. Roughly 3.65 to 7.13 million productive TCRbeta reads were obtained per sample, and no significant difference in read depth was found between tissue types. For each liver tumor, the study sampled five regions along with adjacent normal tissue and blood, and applied TCRbeta repertoire sequencing, expression microarrays and whole-exome sequencing. A total of some 35 specimens from 5 patients went through TCRbeta repertoire sequencing, namely 25 tumor regions, 5 adjacent noncancerous liver tissues and 5 peripheral blood samples. High reproducibility was observed for the technical replicate repertoires, with mean shared-clone rates approximately 0.9 and correlation coefficients above 0.98. Study-level results and caveats: Bulk unsorted samples precluded comparing CD4+ and CD8+ T cell repertoires. Repertoire overlap was found to be higher between tumor regions (mean around 35%) than between tumor-adjacent (around 17%) or tumor-blood (about 15%) pairs, consistent with antigen-driven expansion. Compared with blood, tumors had a significantly larger share of the repertoire taken up by the top 250 clones (p = 0.039). Because sequencing covered only the TCR beta chain and unpaired alpha chains were not captured, true repertoire diversity is likely underestimated. The study included only four to six patients, and the authors note findings should be validated in a larger study.

Inclusive of the bounding cysteine and phenylalanine, the CDR3 is 16 residues long. Only the CDR3 region is kept as DNA, spanning 48 bases read in frame from base 1. The germline V gene encodes CDR1 MNHEY and CDR2 SVGAGI. Details on this clonotype: It has no known antigen specificity. Its ends do not fully match the called genes, so a read error is possible.

A constant-region primer and ProtoScript II reverse transcriptase were used to reverse-transcribe TCRbeta-specific cDNA from around 480 ng total RNA. TCRbeta libraries were built with three nested multiplex PCR rounds, a slightly modified ARM-PCR procedure. Each of the first two PCR rounds ran for around 10 cycles using multiplex TRBV1-TRBV30 forward primers together with a Cbeta reverse primer. Sample barcodes and Illumina adapters were added in a final 25-cycle PCR with Deep VentR polymerase. Amplicons of 200-500 bp were gel-purified with a QIAquick gel extraction kit before sequencing. The TCRbeta amplicons were sequenced with 250-bp paired-end reads on an Illumina HiSeq 2500. On the authors' methods: To recover full CDR3 sequences, reads were quality-trimmed using Trimmomatic v0.33 and paired reads were then merged using FLASH v1.2.11. V, D and J germline segments were assigned to the rearranged TCRbeta sequences by MiGEC v1.2.1b. Clonotype statistics and Shannon-Wiener diversity indices were calculated with VDJtools v1.0.0. To reduce sampling bias, subsequent analyses other than the diversity analysis used only the 250 most abundant clonotypes in each sample. The raw public data were reprocessed by TCRdb itself: fastp quality trimming at Q25, MiXCR clonotype calling, in-frame beta chains only. Rows with a matching CDR3 protein are joined into one entry that keeps the most common DNA and genes. TCRdb assigned the V and J calls; the authors' analysis was not used. This sample comprises approximately 80,000 distinct CDR3 sequences, approximately 62% of them detected only once. The ten largest clones capture 26% of the sample.

Total RNA and DNA were co-extracted without cell sorting from roughly 20-30 mg of bulk tissue using the AllPrep DNA/RNA mini kit. Roughly five patients with histopathologically diagnosed primary liver carcinoma underwent surgical resection in China between late 2015 and March 2016. Patients had chronic HBV infection and were treatment-naive at sampling. Fresh tumor and adjacent tissue pieces were bisected, with one half stored in RNAlater at -80 degrees C and the other half sent for histology. The sequence was obtained from a man aged 35 to 55 with primary liver carcinoma and hepatitis B virus infection. This chain joins TRBV6-5 to TRBJ2-7; 10 of the junction bases match TRBD2. Sequencing input: tumor-adjacent normal liver tissue. At the DNA level, the sequence is TGTGCCAGCAGTGCCTTACTAGCGGGATTAATATACGTGCAGTACTTC. Protein translation: CASSALLAGLIYVQYF.